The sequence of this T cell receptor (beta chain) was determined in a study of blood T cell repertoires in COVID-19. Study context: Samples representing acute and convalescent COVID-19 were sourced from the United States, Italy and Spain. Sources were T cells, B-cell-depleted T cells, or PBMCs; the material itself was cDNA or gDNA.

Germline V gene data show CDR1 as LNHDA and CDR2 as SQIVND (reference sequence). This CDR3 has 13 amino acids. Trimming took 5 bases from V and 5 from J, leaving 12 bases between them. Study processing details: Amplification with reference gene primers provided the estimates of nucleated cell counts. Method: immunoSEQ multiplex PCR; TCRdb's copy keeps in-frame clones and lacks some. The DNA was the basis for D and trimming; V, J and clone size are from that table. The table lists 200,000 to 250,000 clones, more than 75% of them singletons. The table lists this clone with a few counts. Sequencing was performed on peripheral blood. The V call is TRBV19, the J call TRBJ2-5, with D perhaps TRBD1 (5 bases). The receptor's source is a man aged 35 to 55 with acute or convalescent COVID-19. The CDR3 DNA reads TGTGCCAGTAGTGTTTTGGGGCTGGAGACCCAGTACTTC. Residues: CASSVLGLETQYF. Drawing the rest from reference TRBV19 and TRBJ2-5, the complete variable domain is DGGITQSPKYLFRKEGQNVTLSCEQNLNHDAMYWYRQDPGQGLRLIYYSQIVNDFQKGDIAEGYSVSREKKESFPLTVTSAQKNPTAFYLCASSVLGLETQYFGPGTRLLVL.